This T cell receptor (beta chain) comes out of a study of human T cells and chemical hapten exposure (dated by TCRdb to 2020 to 2023). Regarding the research as a whole: Libraries were pooled for sequencing, and per-sample TCR yields varied mainly because of small differences in library volumes within the pool. In alopecia patients, the study followed how the peripheral blood TCR repertoire changed in vivo over primary and secondary sensitization to diphenylcyclopropenone (DPC), a hapten. For every blood RNA sample, sequencing covered both the TCR alpha and TCR beta chains.

The germline V gene specifies MDHEN as CDR1 and SYDVKM as CDR2. Measured from the cysteine to the phenylalanine, the CDR3 is 13 residues long. This entry keeps only the CDR3 DNA: 39 bases, framed from base 1. Between the V and J ends, shortened by 10 bases and 0 bases respectively, the junction contains 13 bases. Total RNA was extracted from unfractionated whole blood that had been collected in Tempus Blood RNA tubes. About 5 healthy volunteers served as TCR sequencing controls and were bled at day 0, 2 weeks and 6 weeks. Turning to this clonotype: Its antigen is not yet known. Base quality data are lacking; no much larger clone is found one base away.

Paper-wide results and their limitations: Repeated subsampling changed both the strength of the expansion versus patch-test correlation and the threshold at which the correlation became significant. No change with DPC sensitization was found in the number of TCRs above 1 in 1000 frequency, and no evidence of global repertoire structure alterations was found.

Library generation was performed with 5' RACE. The sample was run on an Illumina MiSeq. During library preparation, unique molecular identifiers were attached to individual cDNA molecules so that TCRs could be counted in a quantitative, reproducible way. The paper's data handling went like this. Samples had a median of about 96,000 TCRs, with a range from about 20,000 to 690,600. The Decombinator software suite was used to annotate V, J and CDR3 in the TCR reads. To make PS versus PT1 abundance plots, every sample was subsampled to the same number of TCRs (28,000). TCRs were defined as expanded if absent before sensitization and observed at least eight times at the 2-week time point. TCRdb's own reprocessing of the public reads used fastp at Q25 and MiXCR and kept productive beta chains. Each CDR3 protein gets just one entry, which takes the most common genes and DNA from the rows behind it. The V and J calls were not made by the authors but by TCRdb's processing. A total of more than 60,000 distinct CDR3 sequences appear in this sample, about 15% of them only once. Of the sample, around 6.8% falls within the top ten clones.

This receptor was identified in a female donor in good health. The V and J genes are TRBV28 and TRBJ2-7; D gene: possibly TRBD1, on 5 matching bases. CDR3 reads: CATEDTSSYEQYF. The DNA reads as follows: TGTGCCACCGAGGACACGAGCTCCTACGAGCAGTACTTC.